One and the same sample provided the 5 T cell receptor beta chains below, sequenced in a study of lung T cells in sarcoidosis with Löfgren's syndrome. TCRdb reanalysed the reads using MiXCR and keeps one entry per CDR3 protein. The sample lists some 65,000 distinct CDR3 sequences, over 20% seen once, with less than 2.5% in the top ten. Sample: CD4+ T cells from PBMCs. These receptors originate from a human donor with sarcoidosis (Löfgren's syndrome or another form), or a control subject (not recorded which).

This clonotype was seen at least ten times. The chain is built from TRBV6-1 and TRBJ2-2, with TRBD2 matching 8 bases. V lost 11 bases and J lost 6; bases outside the gene matches: 11. The germline V gene has CDR1 MNHNS and CDR2 SASEGT. The CDR3 length is 14 residues. CDR3: CAARVGAGAGELFF. In DNA form, the CDR3 reads TGTGCCGCCCGCGTGGGAGCGGGGGCCGGGGAGCTGTTTTTT.

About this clonotype itself: A read error may explain this, as a much larger clone is one base away. The chain links TRBV7-2 to TRBJ1-2, with D maybe TRBD1 (5 bases). CDR3 length: 14 amino acids. V was trimmed by 5 bases and J by 14 bases, leaving 24 bases between them. Looked up from germline, CDR1 is SGHTA and CDR2 is FQGNSA. The CDR3 DNA is TGTGCCAGCAGCCCTGATCGGGTGGCACAGGCTCTAACCTTC. This sequence encodes CASSPDRVAQALTF.

This clonotype came up many times. The chain links TRBV28 to TRBJ2-3, with D perhaps matching TRBD1 or TRBD2 (5 bases each). Germline values: CDR1 MDHEN, CDR2 SYDVKM. The CDR3 runs 13 residues. Trimming shortened V by 10 bases and J by 2 bases, and 13 bases separated the two germline ends. This CDR3 reads CATQRDLTDTQYF. The CDR3, as DNA: TGTGCCACCCAGAGGGACCTCACAGATACGCAGTATTTT. Full variable domain (rest looked up from reference TRBV28 and TRBJ2-3): DVKVTQSSRYLVKRTGEKVFLECVQDMDHENMFWYRQDPGLGLRLIYFSYDVKMKEKGDIPEGYSVSREKKERFSLILESASTNQTSMYLCATQRDLTDTQYFGPGTRLTVL.

J is TRBJ1-4 and V is TRBV3-1, with unresolved D. Germline loops: CDR1 LGHDT, CDR2 YNNKEL (reference sequence). The CDR3 spans 11 residues. V was cut by 1 base and J by 7 bases, with 1 base left in between. DNA for the CDR3: TGTGCCAGCAGCCAAGTTGAAAAACTGTTTTTT. Translation gives CASSQVEKLFF.

V is TRBV2 and J is TRBJ2-2; 7 nucleotides line up with TRBD1. The junction had 7 bases not matched to a gene; V was cut back by 8 bases and J by 7 bases. The CDR3 is 13 amino acids. CDR1 and CDR2 from the germline V gene are SNHLY and FYNNEI. CDR3 loop: CASLGQAVGELFF. For the CDR3, the DNA is TGTGCCAGCCTCGGACAGGCGGTCGGGGAGCTGTTTTTT.